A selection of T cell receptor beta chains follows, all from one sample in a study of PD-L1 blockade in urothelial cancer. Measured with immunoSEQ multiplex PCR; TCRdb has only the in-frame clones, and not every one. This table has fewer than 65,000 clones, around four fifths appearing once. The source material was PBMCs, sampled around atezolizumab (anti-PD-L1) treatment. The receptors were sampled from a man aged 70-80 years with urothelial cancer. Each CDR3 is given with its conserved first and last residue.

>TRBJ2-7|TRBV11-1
CASSANRDRGFDEQYF
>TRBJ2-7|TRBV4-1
CASSHLGQGSYEQYF
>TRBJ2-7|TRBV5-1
CASSLAESGRGSYEQYF
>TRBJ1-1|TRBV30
CAWSVRQGALNTEAFF
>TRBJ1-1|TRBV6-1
CASSEATGAEAFF
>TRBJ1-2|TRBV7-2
CASSLTAGAGYTF
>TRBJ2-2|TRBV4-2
CASSQDSGQGGAGELFF
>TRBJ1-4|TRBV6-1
CASSSNRGRGEKLFF
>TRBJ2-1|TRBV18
CASSTTSGSSLGQFYNEQFF
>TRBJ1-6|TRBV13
CASSLKLGSGSPLHF
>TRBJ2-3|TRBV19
CASTVDSATSTDTQYF
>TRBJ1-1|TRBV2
CASSESIGLEAFF
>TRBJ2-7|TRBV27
CASSLDVGTRTYEQYF
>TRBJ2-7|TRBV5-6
CASSLRFRGGTYEQYF
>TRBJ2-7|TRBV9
CASSAGTSGSSEQYF
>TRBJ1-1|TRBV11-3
CASSSSAARLLNTEAFF
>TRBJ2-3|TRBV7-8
CASSLPGTDTQYF
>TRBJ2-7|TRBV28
CASSFRSYEQYF
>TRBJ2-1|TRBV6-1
CASSEMAAGFGEQFF
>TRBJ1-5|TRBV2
CASSLTGDQPQHF
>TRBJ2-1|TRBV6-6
CASSPDPGGRRGEQFF
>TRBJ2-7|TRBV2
CASSDSLPYEQYF